This T cell receptor (beta chain) originates from a study of naive and memory T cell subsets. Study outcomes and limitations: The power law exponent of TCR abundance differed between naive and memory cells.

The germline V and J ends were trimmed by 5 bases and 4 bases, with 11 bases remaining between them. The CDR3 has 13 residues. From germline, CDR1 is MDHEN and CDR2 SYDVKM. Details on this clonotype: Its target is not known.

Both TRBC1 and TRBC2 were covered by a beta constant-region primer of two equimolar oligonucleotides. Ligated cDNA was amplified by four rounds of PCR with nested alpha and beta constant-region primers and SP2. TCRdb independently ran MiXCR on the UMI-ligation and nested PCR reads; one entry per CDR3 protein. The table shows 120,000 or so distinct CDR3 sequences, with 30% to 45% occurring only once. CMV status came from CD4+ IFNgamma after overnight CMV lysate stimulation. Input material: central memory CD4+ T cells from blood. This chain links TRBV28 with TRBJ2-5; possible D gene TRBD1, 5 bases. The TCR was taken from a human donor in good health. CDR3 nucleotide sequence: TGTGCCAGCAGTCGTGACAGACGAGAGACCCAGTACTTC. Translating it yields CASSRDRRETQYF.